This entry lists 9 T cell receptor beta chains sequenced from one sample in a study of T cell changes during pregnancy in multiple sclerosis. Here immunoSEQ multiplex PCR was the method, and the copy in TCRdb shows in-frame clones only, minus some. Here the sample spans about 88,000 clones, about 92% being singletons. Here the sequenced sample was peripheral blood, taken in the first trimester of pregnancy. Receptors were obtained from a female donor with multiple sclerosis, enrolled in a pregnancy study.

The genes are TRBV11-2 and TRBJ1-1, with a tentative D call TRBD1 (5 bases). CDR1 is SGHAT and CDR2 is FQNNGV in the germline V gene. With 1 base removed from V and 2 bases from J, the gap between germline ends came to 17 bases. The CDR3 covers 17 residues. CDR3 amino acids: CASSLVGLGHLNTEAFF. The CDR3 nucleotides read TGTGCCAGCAGCTTAGTAGGATTAGGACACCTTAACACTGAAGCTTTCTTT.

CDR3 sequence: CASGLARTDTQYF. The CDR3 nucleotides are TGTGCCAGCGGACTAGCGCGCACAGATACGCAGTATTTT. The rearrangement joins TRBV5-6 to TRBJ2-3, with 9 bases identical to TRBD2. Germline V lookup: CDR1 SGHDT, CDR2 YYEEEE. The CDR3 has 13 amino acids. J was trimmed by 1 base and V by 7 bases; bases with no gene match: 1.

V and J are TRBV5-1 and TRBJ2-1, with 8 bases fitting TRBD2. The V gene's germline CDR1 is SGHRS and CDR2 YFSETQ. The length of the CDR3 is 14 residues. The ends lost 4 bases at V and 6 bases at J; junction bases unmatched: 6. CDR3 DNA sequence: TGCGCCAGCAGCCCCCAGGGACTAGTCAATGAGCAGTTCTTC. Translating gives CASSPQGLVNEQFF.

This clone appeared once. The rearrangement joins TRBV4-1 to TRBJ2-3; 12 bases are a match to TRBD2. V trimming: 0 bases; J trimming: 5 bases; junction bases outside the gene matches: 9. The germline CDR1 and CDR2 sequences are MGHRA and YSYEKL. CDR3 length: 18 amino acids. The CDR3 loop reads CASSQDNRLAGVVDTQYF. The CDR3, as DNA: TGCGCCAGCAGCCAAGATAACCGACTAGCGGGAGTTGTAGATACGCAGTATTTT.

This chain joins TRBV6-1 and TRBJ1-1; no definite D call. The CDR3 extends over 13 amino acids. Looked up from germline, CDR1 is MNHNS and CDR2 is SASEGT. The germline V and J ends were trimmed by 1 base and 1 base, with 4 bases remaining between them. DNA for the CDR3: TGTGCCAGCAGTGAAGTATGGAACACTGAAGCTTTCTTT. It is translated as CASSEVWNTEAFF.

The V and J genes are TRBV5-1 and TRBJ1-1, with D possibly being TRBD1 (5 bases). Trimming left V 1 base short and J 3 bases short, with 10 bases between. The CDR3 totals 14 residues. CDR1 is SGHRS, CDR2 YFSETQ, per germline. CDR3 sequence (DNA): TGCGCCAGCAGCTTGATGCAGGGTGACACTGAAGCTTTCTTT. Protein product: CASSLMQGDTEAFF.

Here the CDR3 DNA reads TGTGCCAGCAGTGTACCCCCCCTGGGCCCAGATACGCAGTATTTT. Protein sequence: CASSVPPLGPDTQYF. The chain recombines TRBV28 with TRBJ2-3, with unresolved D. Trimming left V 5 bases short and J 4 bases short, with 16 bases between. Germline CDR1 is MDHEN and CDR2 is SYDVKM. The CDR3 length is 15 residues. Full variable domain (rest looked up from reference TRBV28 and TRBJ2-3): DVKVTQSSRYLVKRTGEKVFLECVQDMDHENMFWYRQDPGLGLRLIYFSYDVKMKEKGDIPEGYSVSREKKERFSLILESASTNQTSMYLCASSVPPLGPDTQYFGPGTRLTVL.

V usage is TRBV28 and J usage is TRBJ2-2, with D perhaps TRBD2 (7 bases). V lost 2 bases, J lost 6 bases, and 13 bases lay in between. CDR3 length: 15 amino acids. The V gene's germline CDR1 is MDHEN and CDR2 SYDVKM. The CDR3 nucleotides are TGTGCCAGCAGTTTAAACAGGGCGGGGGCCGGGGAGCTGTTTTTT. It translates to CASSLNRAGAGELFF.

There are a few counts of this clone. The rearrangement links TRBV6-1 to TRBJ1-1, with 12 bases lining up with TRBD1. J gave up 2 bases and V 7 bases, and 5 bases lay outside the gene matches. Germline V gene sequence: CDR1 MNHNS, CDR2 SASEGT. This CDR3 region has 15 residues. As DNA, the CDR3 is TGTGCCAGCAAGGGACAGGGGGCTACAAACACTGAAGCTTTCTTT. Its translation: CASKGQGATNTEAFF.